This T cell receptor (beta chain) was identified during a study of T cells after posttransplantation cyclophosphamide. In its sample, this clone was seen many times. Produced via immunoSEQ multiplex PCR; TCRdb's table is partial and in-frame only. Reported are around 44,000 clones, none seen only once; the ten largest carry approximately 2.4%. This CDR3 spans 12 amino acids. After removal of 4 bases from V and 6 bases from J, the junction contained 1 base not matched to a gene. Germline loops: CDR1 LNHDA, CDR2 SQIVND (reference sequence). The sequencing sample was made of PBMCs. The chain has TRBV19 and TRBJ2-5; 8 nucleotides line up with TRBD2. This clonotype was sampled from a man aged 35 to 55 in good health, CMV-negative, and a related stem cell transplant donor. CDR3 region: CASSSGGQTQYF. The CDR3 nucleotides are TGTGCCAGTAGTAGCGGGGGGCAGACCCAGTACTTC.